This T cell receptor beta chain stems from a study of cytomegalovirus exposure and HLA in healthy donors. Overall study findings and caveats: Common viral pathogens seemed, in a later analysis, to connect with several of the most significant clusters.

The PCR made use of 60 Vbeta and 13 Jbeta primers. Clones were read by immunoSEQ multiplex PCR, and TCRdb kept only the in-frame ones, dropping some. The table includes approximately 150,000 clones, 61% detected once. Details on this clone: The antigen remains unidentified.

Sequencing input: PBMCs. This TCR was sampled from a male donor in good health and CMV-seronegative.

CDR3 coding DNA: TGCGCCAGCAGCTTGGCCGGACAGTCAAAGGAGACCCAGTACTTC. Its translation: CASSLAGQSKETQYF. The chain links TRBV5-1 to TRBJ2-5; possible D gene TRBD1, 6 bases. Looked up from germline, CDR1 is SGHRS and CDR2 is YFSETQ. The CDR3 is 15 amino acids. V was pared by 0 bases and J by 5 bases, with 14 bases between.